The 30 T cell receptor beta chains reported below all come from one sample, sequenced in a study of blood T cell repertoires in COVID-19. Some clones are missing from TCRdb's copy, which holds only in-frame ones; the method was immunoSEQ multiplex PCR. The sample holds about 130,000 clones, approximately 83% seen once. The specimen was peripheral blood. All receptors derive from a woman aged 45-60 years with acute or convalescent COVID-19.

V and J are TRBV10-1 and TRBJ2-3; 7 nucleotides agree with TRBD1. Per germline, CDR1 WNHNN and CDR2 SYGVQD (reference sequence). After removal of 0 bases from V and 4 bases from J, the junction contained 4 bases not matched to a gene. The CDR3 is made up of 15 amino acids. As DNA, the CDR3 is TGCGCCAGCAGTGAGTCGGGAGACAGGGCAGATACGCAGTATTTT. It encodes CASSESGDRADTQYF.

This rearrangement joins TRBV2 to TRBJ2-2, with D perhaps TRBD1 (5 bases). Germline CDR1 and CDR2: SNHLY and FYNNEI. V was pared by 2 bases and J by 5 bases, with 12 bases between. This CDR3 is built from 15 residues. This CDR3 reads CASSETRQQTGELFF. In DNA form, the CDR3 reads TGTGCCAGCAGTGAAACCAGACAGCAGACCGGGGAGCTGTTTTTT.

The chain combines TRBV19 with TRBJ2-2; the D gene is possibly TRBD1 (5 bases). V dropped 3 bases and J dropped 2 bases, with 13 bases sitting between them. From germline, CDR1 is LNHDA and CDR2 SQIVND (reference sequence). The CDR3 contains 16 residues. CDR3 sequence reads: CASSILRTPNTGELFF. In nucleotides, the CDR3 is TGTGCCAGTAGTATCCTCCGGACACCTAACACCGGGGAGCTGTTTTTT.

CDR3 sequence reads: CASSQPGDTEAFF. As DNA, the CDR3 is TGCGCCAGCAGCCAGCCAGGGGACACTGAAGCTTTCTTT. This chain uses TRBV4-1 with TRBJ1-1; TRBD1 is a possible D gene (6 bases). The CDR3 has 13 amino acids. V was shortened by 3 bases and J by 3 bases, with 8 bases between the two germline ends. The V gene's germline CDR1 is MGHRA and CDR2 YSYEKL.

In nucleotides, the CDR3 is TGTGCCAGCAGCTCTAGGACAGGGGGCAATCAGCCCCAGCATTTT. Encoded protein: CASSSRTGGNQPQHF. The gene calls are TRBV7-2 and TRBJ1-5; 9 bases fit TRBD1. The V gene's germline CDR1 is SGHTA and CDR2 FQGNSA. The CDR3 runs 15 residues. Unmatched junction bases numbered 3, after V lost 4 bases and J lost 2 bases.

DNA for the CDR3: TGTGCCAGCAGTGAAGCACCAGTGAACTATGGCTACACCTTC. Translating gives CASSEAPVNYGYTF. V gene TRBV2 combines with J gene TRBJ1-2; the D is unclear. V was shortened by 0 bases and J by 2 bases, with 7 bases between the two germline ends. The germline CDR1 and CDR2 sequences are SNHLY and FYNNEI. This CDR3 has 14 residues.

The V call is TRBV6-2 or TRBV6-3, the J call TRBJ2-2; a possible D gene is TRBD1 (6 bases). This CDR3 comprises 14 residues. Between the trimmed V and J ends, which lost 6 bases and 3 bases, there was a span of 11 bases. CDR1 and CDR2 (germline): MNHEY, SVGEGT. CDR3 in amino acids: CASSRDRYTGELFF. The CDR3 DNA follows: TGTGCCAGCAGCCGAGACAGGTACACCGGGGAGCTGTTTTTT.

Written as DNA, the CDR3 is TGTGCCAGCTCACCATTGGGGGGGGATAATCAGCCCCAGCATTTT. Its protein is CASSPLGGDNQPQHF. This chain links TRBV18 with TRBJ1-5; tentative D call: TRBD1 (5 bases). CDR1 and CDR2 from the germline V gene are KGHSH and LQKENI. CDR3 size: 15 residues. Deletions cut 2 bases from V and 4 bases from J, with 12 bases between.

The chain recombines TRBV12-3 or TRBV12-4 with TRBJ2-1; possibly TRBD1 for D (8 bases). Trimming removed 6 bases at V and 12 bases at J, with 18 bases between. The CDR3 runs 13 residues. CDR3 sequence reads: CASRDITGGVQFF. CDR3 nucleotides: TGTGCCAGCAGAGATATCACAGGGGGGGTGCAGTTCTTC.

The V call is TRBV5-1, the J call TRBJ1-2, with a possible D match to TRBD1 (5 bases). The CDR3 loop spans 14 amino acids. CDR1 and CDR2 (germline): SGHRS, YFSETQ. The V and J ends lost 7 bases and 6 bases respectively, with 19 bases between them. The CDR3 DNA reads TGCGCCAGCGCCCTCGACAGTATAACAAATGGCTACACCTTC. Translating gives CASALDSITNGYTF.

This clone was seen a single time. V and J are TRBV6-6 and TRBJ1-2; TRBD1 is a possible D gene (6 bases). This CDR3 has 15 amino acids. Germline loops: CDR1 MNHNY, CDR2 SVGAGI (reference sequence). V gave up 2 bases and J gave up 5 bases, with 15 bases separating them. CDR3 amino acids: CASSYLRGADYGYTF. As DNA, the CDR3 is TGTGCCAGCAGTTACCTTCGGGGGGCGGATTATGGCTACACCTTC.

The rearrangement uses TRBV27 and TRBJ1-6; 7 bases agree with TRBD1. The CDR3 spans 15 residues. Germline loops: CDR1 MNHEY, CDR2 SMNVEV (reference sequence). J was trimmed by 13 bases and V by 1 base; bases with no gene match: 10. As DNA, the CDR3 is TGTGCCAGCAGTTTATTGGGTCGACAGGGCCTCCCCCTCCACTTT. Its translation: CASSLLGRQGLPLHF.

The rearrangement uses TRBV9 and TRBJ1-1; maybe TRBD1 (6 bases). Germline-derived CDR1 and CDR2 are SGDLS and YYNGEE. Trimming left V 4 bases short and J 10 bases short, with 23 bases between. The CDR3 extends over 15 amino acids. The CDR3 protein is CASSPQGNTPERAFF. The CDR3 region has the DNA TGTGCCAGCAGCCCTCAGGGGAACACTCCCGAACGAGCTTTCTTT.

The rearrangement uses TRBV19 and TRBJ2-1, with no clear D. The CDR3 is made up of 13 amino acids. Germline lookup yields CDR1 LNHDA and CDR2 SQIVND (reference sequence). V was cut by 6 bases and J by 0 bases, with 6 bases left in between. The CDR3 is CASRESSYNEQFF. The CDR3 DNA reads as TGTGCCAGTAGGGAGAGCTCCTACAATGAGCAGTTCTTC.

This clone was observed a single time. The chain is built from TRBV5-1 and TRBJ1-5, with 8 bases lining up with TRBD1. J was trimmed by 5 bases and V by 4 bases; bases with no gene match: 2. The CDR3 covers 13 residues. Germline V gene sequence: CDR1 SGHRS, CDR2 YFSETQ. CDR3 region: CASSPQGDQPQHF. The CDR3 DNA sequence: TGCGCCAGCAGCCCACAGGGGGATCAGCCCCAGCATTTT. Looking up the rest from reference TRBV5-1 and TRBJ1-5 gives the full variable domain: KAGVTQTPRYLIKTRGQQVTLSCSPISGHRSVSWYQQTPGQGLQFLFEYFSETQRNKGNFPGRFSGRQFSNSRSEMNVSTLELGDSALYLCASSPQGDQPQHFGDGTRLSIL.

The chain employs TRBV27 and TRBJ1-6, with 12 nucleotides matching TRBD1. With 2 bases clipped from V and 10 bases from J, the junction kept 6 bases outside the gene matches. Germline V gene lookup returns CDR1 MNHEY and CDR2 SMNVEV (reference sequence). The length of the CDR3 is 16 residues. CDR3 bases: TGTGCCAGCAGTTTAGAGGGACAGGGGGCCTTCTCACCCCTCCACTTT. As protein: CASSLEGQGAFSPLHF.

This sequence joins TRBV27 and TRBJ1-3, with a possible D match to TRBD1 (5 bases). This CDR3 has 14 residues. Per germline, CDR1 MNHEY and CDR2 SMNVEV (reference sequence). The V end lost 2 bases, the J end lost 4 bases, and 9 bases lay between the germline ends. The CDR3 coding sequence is TGTGCCAGCAGTTTAACTGGGGCCGGAAACACCATATATTTT. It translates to CASSLTGAGNTIYF.

The CDR3 loop is CASSPTGQGVTEAFF. CDR3 nucleotides: TGTGCCAGCTCACCTACGGGACAGGGGGTAACTGAAGCTTTCTTT. This rearrangement joins TRBV18 to TRBJ1-1; TRBD1 matches 11 bases. Germline V lookup: CDR1 KGHSH, CDR2 LQKENI. Germline trimming cut 3 bases from V and 5 bases from J; bases unmatched to any gene: 5. The CDR3 length is 15 residues. Supplemented by reference TRBV18 and TRBJ1-1, the full variable domain reads NAGVMQNPRHLVRRRGQEARLRCSPMKGHSHVYWYRQLPEEGLKFMVYLQKENIIDESGMPKERFSAEFPKEGPSILRIQQVVRGDSAAYFCASSPTGQGVTEAFFGQGTRLTVV.

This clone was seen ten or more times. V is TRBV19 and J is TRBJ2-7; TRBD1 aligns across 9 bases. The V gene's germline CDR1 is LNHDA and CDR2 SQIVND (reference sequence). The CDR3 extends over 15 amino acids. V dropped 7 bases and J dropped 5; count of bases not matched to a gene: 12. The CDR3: CASKGEGQGNNEQYF. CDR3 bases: TGTGCCAGTAAGGGGGAGGGACAGGGTAACAACGAGCAGTACTTC.

CDR3 sequence: CASSEITGDHQPQHF. DNA for the CDR3: TGTGCCAGCAGTGAAATCACAGGGGATCATCAGCCCCAGCATTTT. The chain uses TRBV6-1 and TRBJ1-5; 7 nucleotides agree with TRBD1. J gave up 5 bases and V 2 bases, and 6 bases lay outside the gene matches. The germline gives CDR1 MNHNS, CDR2 SASEGT. The CDR3 spans 15 residues.

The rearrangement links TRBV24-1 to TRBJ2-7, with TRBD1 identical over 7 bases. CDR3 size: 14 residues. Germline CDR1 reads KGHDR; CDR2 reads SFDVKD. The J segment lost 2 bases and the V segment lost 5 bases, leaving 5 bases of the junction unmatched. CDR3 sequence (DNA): TGTGCCACCAGTGCTAGGGACAGAGCCTACGAGCAGTACTTC. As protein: CATSARDRAYEQYF.

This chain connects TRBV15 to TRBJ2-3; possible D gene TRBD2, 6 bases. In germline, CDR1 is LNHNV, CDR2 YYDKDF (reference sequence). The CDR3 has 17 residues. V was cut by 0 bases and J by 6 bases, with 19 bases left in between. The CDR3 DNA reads TGTGCCACCAGCAGAGATTTCGGGACTCTTAGCATGGATACGCAGTATTTT. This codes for CATSRDFGTLSMDTQYF.

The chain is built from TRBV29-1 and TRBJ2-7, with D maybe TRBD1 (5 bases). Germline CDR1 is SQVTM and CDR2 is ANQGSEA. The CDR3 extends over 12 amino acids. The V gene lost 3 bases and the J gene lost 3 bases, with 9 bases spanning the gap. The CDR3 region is CSVEVRDYEQYF. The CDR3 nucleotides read TGCAGCGTTGAGGTCAGGGACTACGAGCAGTACTTC.

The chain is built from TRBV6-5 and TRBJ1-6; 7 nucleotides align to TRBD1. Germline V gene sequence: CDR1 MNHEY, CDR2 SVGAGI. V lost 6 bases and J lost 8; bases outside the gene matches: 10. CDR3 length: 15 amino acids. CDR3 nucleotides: TGTGCCAGCAGGCAACCCACAGGGGACGATTCACCCCTCCACTTT. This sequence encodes CASRQPTGDDSPLHF.

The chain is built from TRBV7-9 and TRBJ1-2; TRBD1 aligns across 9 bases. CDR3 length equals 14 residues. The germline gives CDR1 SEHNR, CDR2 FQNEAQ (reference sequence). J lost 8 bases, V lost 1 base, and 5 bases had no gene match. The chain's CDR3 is CASSLEQGATGYTF. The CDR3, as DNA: TGTGCCAGCAGCTTAGAACAGGGGGCGACAGGCTACACCTTC.

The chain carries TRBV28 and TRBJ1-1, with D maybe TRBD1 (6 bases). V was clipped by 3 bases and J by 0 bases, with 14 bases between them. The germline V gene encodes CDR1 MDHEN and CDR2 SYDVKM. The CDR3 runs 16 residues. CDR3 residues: CASSLGGARVNTEAFF. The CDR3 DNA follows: TGTGCCAGCAGTTTGGGGGGGGCTCGGGTGAACACTGAAGCTTTCTTT.

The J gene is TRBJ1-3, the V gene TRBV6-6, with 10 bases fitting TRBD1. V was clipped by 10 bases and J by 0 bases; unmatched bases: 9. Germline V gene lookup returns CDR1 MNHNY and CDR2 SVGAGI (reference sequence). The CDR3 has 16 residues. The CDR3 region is CATTGGISLSGNTIYF. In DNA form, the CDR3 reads TGTGCCACGACAGGGGGCATAAGCCTCTCTGGAAACACCATATATTTT.

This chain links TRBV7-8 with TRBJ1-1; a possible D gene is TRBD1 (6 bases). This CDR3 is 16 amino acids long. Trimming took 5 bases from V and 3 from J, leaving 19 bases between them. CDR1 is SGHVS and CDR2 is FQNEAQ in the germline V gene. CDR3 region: CASSPGTPQGYTEAFF. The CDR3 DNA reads TGTGCCAGCAGCCCCGGGACACCCCAAGGGTACACTGAAGCTTTCTTT.

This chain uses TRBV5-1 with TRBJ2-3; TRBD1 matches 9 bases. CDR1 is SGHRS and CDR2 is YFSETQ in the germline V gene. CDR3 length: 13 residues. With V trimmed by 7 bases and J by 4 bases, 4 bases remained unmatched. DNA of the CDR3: TGCGCCAGCTCGGACAGGGGTGCAGATACGCAGTATTTT. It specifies CASSDRGADTQYF. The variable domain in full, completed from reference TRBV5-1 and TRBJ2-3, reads KAGVTQTPRYLIKTRGQQVTLSCSPISGHRSVSWYQQTPGQGLQFLFEYFSETQRNKGNFPGRFSGRQFSNSRSEMNVSTLELGDSALYLCASSDRGADTQYFGPGTRLTVL.

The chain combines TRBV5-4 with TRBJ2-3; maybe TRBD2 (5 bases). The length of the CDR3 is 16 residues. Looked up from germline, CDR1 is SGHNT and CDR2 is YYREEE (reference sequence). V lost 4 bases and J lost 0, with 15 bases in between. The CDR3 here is CASSQDWLFSTDTQYF. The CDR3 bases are TGTGCCAGCAGCCAGGACTGGCTCTTTAGCACAGATACGCAGTATTTT.